This is a list of T cell receptor beta chains from one sample in a study of blood T cells in healthy people across ages. MiXCR was run by TCRdb on the 5' RACE reads, yielding one entry per CDR3 protein. The data show some 640,000 distinct CDR3 sequences, with roughly 31% seen just once and about 15% held by the top ten. Sequencing was carried out using blood. The receptors were sampled from a woman aged 80 or over in good health. CDR3s include the opening cysteine and the closing phenylalanine or tryptophan. D genes are given only for firm matches. Clone sizes are given selectively: once, few, many, or a class where the clone is expanded.

J | size | V | D | CDR3 | DNA
TRBJ2-7 | many | TRBV7-2 | TRBD2 | CASSFRASGDSRLQYF | TGTGCCAGCAGCTTTAGGGCTAGCGGGGACTCCAGGTTGCAGTACTTC
TRBJ2-3 | . | TRBV12-3/TRBV12-4 | TRBD1 | CASSFGRGSADTQYF | TGTGCCAGCAGTTTTGGCAGGGGGAGCGCAGATACGCAGTATTTT
TRBJ1-2 | many | TRBV29-1 | TRBD1 | CSAATGVGYGYTF | TGCAGCGCTGCGACAGGGGTGGGCTATGGCTACACCTTC
TRBJ1-2 | many | TRBV5-6 | TRBD1 | CASSPGTGGFPGYGYTF | TGTGCCAGCAGCCCCGGGACAGGGGGCTTCCCCGGCTATGGCTACACCTTC
TRBJ2-1 | many | TRBV3-1 | TRBD2 | CASSNPSGGADEQFF | TGTGCCAGCAGTAACCCTAGCGGGGGGGCGGATGAGCAGTTCTTC
TRBJ2-5 | . | TRBV4-3 | TRBD2 | CASSLGTSGGLGETQYF | TGCGCCAGCAGCCTCGGGACTAGCGGGGGCTTGGGGGAGACCCAGTACTTC
TRBJ2-7 | many | TRBV20-1 | . | CSARDEGAGYEQYF | TGCAGTGCTAGAGACGAAGGGGCTGGCTACGAGCAGTACTTC
TRBJ2-5 | many | TRBV7-8 | TRBD2 | CASSLGPLREKKTQYF | TGTGCCAGCAGCTTAGGTCCCTTGCGGGAGAAAAAGACCCAGTACTTC
TRBJ1-1 | . | TRBV6-2/TRBV6-3 | . | CASSLFDRPNTEAFF | TGTGCCAGCAGTCTATTCGACAGGCCAAACACTGAAGCTTTCTTT
TRBJ2-1 | many | TRBV6-6 | TRBD2 | CASTTLAGGTNEQFF | TGTGCCAGCACCACACTGGCGGGGGGCACCAATGAGCAGTTCTTC
TRBJ2-1 | . | TRBV6-1 | TRBD1 | CASSVVLTGGNHEQFF | TGTGCTAGCAGTGTGGTGCTGACAGGGGGGAATCATGAGCAGTTCTTC
TRBJ1-1 | once | TRBV7-6 | . | CASSLASHAEAFF | TGTGCCAGCAGCTTAGCTTCCCACGCTGAAGCTTTCTTT
TRBJ2-5 | many | TRBV7-2 | . | CASSLAWGETQYF | TGTGCCAGCAGCTTAGCTTGGGGAGAGACCCAGTACTTC
TRBJ2-1 | many | TRBV6-5 | TRBD2 | CASSPSSGGQYNEQFF | TGTGCCAGCAGTCCGTCTAGCGGGGGCCAATACAATGAGCAGTTCTTC
TRBJ1-1 | . | TRBV7-9 | . | CASSLTAGLNTEAFF | TGTGCCAGCAGCTTGACCGCAGGGTTAAATACTGAAGCTTTCTTT
TRBJ2-5 | . | TRBV7-2 | . | CASSKAGTSKETQYF | TGTGCCAGCAGCAAAGCCGGGACGAGCAAAGAGACCCAGTACTTC
TRBJ1-1 | few | TRBV18 | TRBD1 | CASSGQHLNTEAFF | TGTGCCAGCTCGGGACAGCACCTGAACACTGAAGCTTTCTTT
TRBJ1-2 | . | TRBV10-3 | TRBD1 | CAISESTGGNYGYTF | TGTGCCATCAGTGAGTCCACAGGGGGCAACTATGGCTACACCTTC
TRBJ1-2 | . | TRBV6-5 | TRBD1 | CAGSYPETGTGVASYYGYTF | TGTGCCGGCAGTTACCCGGAAACCGGGACAGGGGTTGCTTCGTACTACGGCTACACCTTC
TRBJ2-1 | many | TRBV5-1 | TRBD2 | CASSPGLAGGPGDEQFF | TGCGCCAGCAGCCCTGGACTAGCGGGGGGGCCAGGTGATGAGCAGTTCTTC
TRBJ1-6 | many | TRBV12-3/TRBV12-4 | TRBD1 | CASSYRGSSYNSPLHF | TGTGCCAGCAGCTACAGGGGAAGCTCCTATAATTCACCCCTCCACTTT
TRBJ2-1 | many | TRBV4-2 | . | CASSHTGTSSYNEQFF | TGTGCCAGCAGCCATACAGGGACGAGCTCCTACAATGAGCAGTTCTTC
TRBJ1-1 | few | TRBV30 | . | CAWSWGRNTEAFF | TGTGCCTGGAGCTGGGGCAGGAACACTGAAGCTTTCTTT
TRBJ2-7 | many | TRBV7-9 | . | CASSLGRTLSSYEQYF | TGTGCCAGCAGCTTAGGACGGACGCTGAGCTCCTACGAGCAGTACTTC
TRBJ2-7 | many | TRBV5-1 | . | CASSLVQGRWEQYF | TGCGCCAGCAGCTTGGTCCAGGGTCGTTGGGAGCAGTACTTC
TRBJ2-7 | many | TRBV6-2/TRBV6-3 | TRBD2 | CASSPRRGGGSYNEQYF | TGTGCCAGCAGTCCCCGCCGGGGCGGGGGGTCCTACAATGAGCAGTACTTC
TRBJ1-2 | many | TRBV28 | TRBD1 | CASSSLDRGRGYTF | TGTGCCAGCAGTTCTCTCGACAGGGGTCGAGGCTACACCTTC
TRBJ2-3 | many | TRBV7-2 | . | CASSLFGRGGTSTDTQYF | TGTGCCAGCAGCTTATTTGGGAGGGGGGGAACTAGCACAGATACGCAGTATTTT
TRBJ1-5 | few | TRBV3-1 | . | CASSKDSRVSNQPQHF | TGTGCCAGCAGCAAGGACAGCCGGGTTAGCAATCAGCCCCAGCATTTT
TRBJ2-4 | . | TRBV5-1 | TRBD1 | CASSLRQGSSGQYF | TGCGCCAGCAGCTTAAGACAGGGGTCGTCTGGGCAGTACTTC
TRBJ2-7 | once | TRBV20-1 | . | CSARNSSSYEQYF | TGCAGTGCTAGAAATTCCAGTTCCTACGAGCAGTACTTC
TRBJ2-5 | many | TRBV5-5 | . | CASSLDLAVETQYF | TGTGCCAGCAGCTTAGACTTGGCCGTGGAGACCCAGTACTTC
TRBJ2-3 | . | TRBV20-1 | . | CSAAYPGEGADTQYF | TGCAGTGCCGCTTATCCAGGGGAGGGCGCAGATACGCAGTATTTT
TRBJ2-7 | . | TRBV20-1 | TRBD1 | CSINSWTGGMYEQYF | TGCAGTATTAACTCCTGGACAGGGGGTATGTACGAGCAGTACTTC
TRBJ2-1 | many | TRBV3-1 | . | CASSQRGGLSSYNEQFF | TGTGCCAGCAGCCAAAGGGGGGGCCTCAGCTCCTACAATGAGCAGTTCTTC
TRBJ1-5 | . | TRBV2 | TRBD1 | CASRGTGSGPQHF | TGTGCCAGCAGGGGGACAGGGTCCGGGCCCCAGCATTTT
TRBJ1-1 | many | TRBV20-1 | . | CSARDGVNTEAFF | TGCAGTGCTAGAGACGGGGTAAACACTGAAGCTTTCTTT
TRBJ2-3 | few | TRBV5-1 | TRBD1 | CASSGGQGTDTQYF | TGCGCCAGCAGCGGAGGACAGGGCACAGATACGCAGTATTTT
TRBJ2-7 | many | TRBV5-1 | . | CASSPRSSSYEQYF | TGCGCCAGCAGCCCCAGGAGCAGCTCCTACGAGCAGTACTTC
TRBJ1-2 | . | TRBV10-2 | . | CASAQASYGYTF | TGCGCCAGCGCCCAGGCCTCCTATGGTTACACCTTC
TRBJ2-2 | . | TRBV9 | . | CASTRLAQNTGELFF | TGTGCCAGCACGCGCTTGGCCCAGAACACCGGGGAGCTGTTTTTT
TRBJ2-1 | many | TRBV6-4 | . | CASSAARAAGAGEQFF | TGTGCCAGCAGTGCAGCTCGGGCAGCGGGTGCTGGTGAGCAGTTCTTC
TRBJ1-2 | few | TRBV7-2 | . | CAGSSTAKYGYTF | TGTGCCGGCAGCTCGACAGCTAAATATGGCTACACCTTC
TRBJ2-7 | . | TRBV7-8 | . | CASSLVPHSDYEQYF | TGTGCCAGCAGCTTAGTACCCCACTCAGACTACGAGCAGTACTTC
TRBJ2-5 | many | TRBV6-1 | . | CASSEARGGRGYF | TGTGCCAGCAGTGAAGCGAGAGGGGGGCGAGGGTACTTC
TRBJ1-2 | . | TRBV20-1 | TRBD1 | CSARGTGNGYTF | TGCAGTGCTAGAGGGACAGGGAATGGCTACACCTTC
TRBJ1-6 | many | TRBV10-3 | TRBD1 | CAIKGTGSNSPLHF | TGTGCCATCAAAGGGACAGGTAGTAATTCACCCCTCCACTTT
TRBJ1-1 | few | TRBV18 | TRBD1 | CASSPLDRGTEAFF | TGTGCCAGCTCACCATTGGACAGGGGGACTGAAGCTTTCTTT
TRBJ1-2 | . | TRBV20-1 | . | CSARDTAFQPGYTF | TGCAGTGCTAGAGACACCGCCTTTCAACCCGGCTACACCTTC
TRBJ1-1 | . | TRBV4-2 | . | CASSQAGRDQTEAFF | TGTGCCAGCAGCCAAGCGGGCAGGGATCAAACTGAAGCTTTCTTT
TRBJ1-6 | many | TRBV5-1 | . | CASSGTFNSPLHF | TGCGCCAGCAGTGGGACCTTTAATTCACCCCTCCACTTT
TRBJ2-5 | many | TRBV29-1 | TRBD2 | CSALGARGGRETQYF | TGCAGCGCCCTTGGGGCCCGGGGGGGAAGGGAGACCCAGTACTTC
TRBJ2-7 | . | TRBV20-1 | TRBD1 | CSARVGDRVYEQYF | TGCAGTGCTAGAGTGGGGGACAGGGTCTACGAGCAGTACTTC
TRBJ2-7 | few | TRBV6-1 | . | CASREKWVPYEQYF | TGTGCCAGCAGGGAGAAGTGGGTGCCCTACGAGCAGTACTTC
TRBJ1-1 | many | TRBV29-1 | TRBD1 | CSVEETGSNTEAFF | TGCAGCGTTGAGGAGACAGGGTCGAACACTGAAGCTTTCTTT
TRBJ1-1 | many | TRBV29-1 | . | CSVERREGDTEAFF | TGCAGCGTTGAGAGACGTGAGGGGGACACTGAAGCTTTCTTT
TRBJ1-4 | . | TRBV7-9 | TRBD1 | CASSSQGGGEKLFF | TGTGCCAGCAGCTCCCAGGGGGGCGGTGAAAAACTGTTTTTT
TRBJ1-1 | many | TRBV20-1 | . | CSARRNTEAFF | TGCAGTGCGAGGAGGAACACTGAAGCTTTCTTT